This is a list of T cell receptor beta chains from one sample in a study of regulatory T cells in long-lasting Graves disease. TCRdb reanalysed the multiplex PCR reads using MiXCR and keeps one entry per CDR3 protein. Altogether 350,000 to 450,000 distinct CDR3 sequences are present, roughly 15% being singletons, with the ten largest covering approximately 7.8%. The sample was also linked to a second study, of T cells in Graves' hyperthyroidism and ophthalmopathy.

The sample was peripheral blood mononuclear cells (PBMCs), taken at new diagnosis, from a patient treated with antithyroid drugs. Every receptor here comes from a woman between 40 and 50 years old with Graves disease. CDR3s include the opening cysteine and the closing phenylalanine or tryptophan. Each record gives: D gene, J gene, clone size, V gene, CDR3 protein, CDR3 DNA. The D gene is left open where the match is weak. Expanded clones get a size class; other rows say once, few or many, or leave the size out.

d_gene: .
j_gene: TRBJ2-5
abundance: few
v_gene: TRBV20-1
CDR3aa: CSYQGPQKGTQYF
CDR3nt: TGCAGTTATCAGGGTCCCCAAAAAGGGACCCAGTACTTC

d_gene: .
j_gene: TRBJ2-2
abundance: many
v_gene: TRBV28
CDR3aa: CASSSYPLRDANTGELFF
CDR3nt: TGTGCCAGCAGTTCCTACCCACTACGGGACGCGAACACCGGGGAGCTGTTTTTT

d_gene: .
j_gene: TRBJ2-3
abundance: .
v_gene: TRBV4-1
CDR3aa: CASSQGLSDTQYF
CDR3nt: TGCGCCAGCAGCCAAGGACTTTCAGATACGCAGTATTTT

d_gene: TRBD2
j_gene: TRBJ2-3
abundance: few
v_gene: TRBV7-7
CDR3aa: CASSLGTSGSPDTQYF
CDR3nt: TGTGCTAGCAGCTTAGGGACTAGCGGGAGTCCAGATACGCAGTATTTT

d_gene: TRBD2
j_gene: TRBJ2-1
abundance: many
v_gene: TRBV28
CDR3aa: CASSKIRDYSNNEQFF
CDR3nt: TGTGCCAGCAGCAAGATCCGGGACTATTCGAACAATGAGCAGTTCTTC

d_gene: .
j_gene: TRBJ1-1
abundance: many
v_gene: TRBV27
CDR3aa: CASSLVMNTEAFF
CDR3nt: TGTGCCAGCAGCTTAGTGATGAACACTGAAGCTTTCTTT

d_gene: .
j_gene: TRBJ2-1
abundance: few
v_gene: TRBV30
CDR3aa: CAWSLPNEQFF
CDR3nt: TGTGCCTGGAGTCTCCCCAATGAGCAGTTCTTC

d_gene: TRBD1
j_gene: TRBJ1-1
abundance: many
v_gene: TRBV20-1
CDR3aa: CSASQPGGGAGGTEAFF
CDR3nt: TGCAGTGCTTCCCAACCAGGGGGAGGGGCGGGGGGCACTGAAGCTTTCTTT

d_gene: .
j_gene: TRBJ1-2
abundance: many
v_gene: TRBV7-8
CDR3aa: CASSSRGGEPNYGYTF
CDR3nt: TGTGCCAGCAGCTCCAGGGGCGGAGAACCTAACTATGGCTACACCTTC

d_gene: .
j_gene: TRBJ2-5
abundance: many
v_gene: TRBV14
CDR3aa: CASSQDWGMETQYF
CDR3nt: TGTGCCAGCAGCCAAGATTGGGGCATGGAGACCCAGTACTTC

d_gene: TRBD1
j_gene: TRBJ1-5
abundance: many
v_gene: TRBV18
CDR3aa: CASSRTGGQPQHF
CDR3nt: TGTGCCAGCTCACGGACAGGGGGCCAGCCCCAGCATTTT

d_gene: TRBD2
j_gene: TRBJ2-7
abundance: many
v_gene: TRBV7-3
CDR3aa: CASSLTFGGRGSYEQYF
CDR3nt: TGTGCCAGCAGCTTAACCTTCGGCGGGAGGGGCTCCTACGAGCAGTACTTC

d_gene: .
j_gene: TRBJ1-2
abundance: many
v_gene: TRBV2
CDR3aa: CASSPPTDFYGYTF
CDR3nt: TGTGCCAGCAGTCCCCCCACAGATTTTTATGGCTACACCTTC

d_gene: TRBD2
j_gene: TRBJ2-1
abundance: .
v_gene: TRBV20-1
CDR3aa: CSASRGLGDYNEQFF
CDR3nt: TGCAGTGCTTCCCGGGGACTAGGTGACTACAATGAGCAGTTCTTC